This is a list of T cell receptor beta chains from one sample in a study of cytomegalovirus exposure and HLA in healthy donors. TCRdb's copy holds only in-frame clones and misses some; the assay was immunoSEQ multiplex PCR. This sample yields about 160,000 clones, of which about 96% are seen a single time; roughly 0.83% belongs to the top ten. Sequencing was done on a sample of PBMCs. The receptors here all came from a woman between 18 and 30 years old in good health and CMV-seronegative. CDR3s include the opening cysteine and the closing phenylalanine or tryptophan. Fields, in order: D gene, clone size, J gene, CDR3 length, V gene, CDR3 protein, CDR3 DNA. The D gene is left open where the match is weak. Clone size is not always given. Where it is, it says once, few, many or a class for expanded clones.

>TRBD2|.|TRBJ2-7|11|TRBV29-1
CSVRDYYEQYF
TGCAGCGTTAGGGACTACTACGAGCAGTACTTC
>.|.|TRBJ1-3|15|TRBV10-3
CAISDPSGSGNTIYF
TGTGCCATCAGTGACCCTTCGGGGTCTGGAAACACCATATATTTT
>.|.|TRBJ1-3|13|TRBV15
CATGDRTRDTIYF
TGTGCCACCGGAGACCGGACACGAGACACCATATATTTT
>.|.|TRBJ1-1|15|TRBV7-2
CASSGRAGRNTEAFF
TGTGCCAGCTCAGGGAGGGCAGGGAGAAACACTGAAGCTTTCTTT
>TRBD1|.|TRBJ2-1|16|TRBV7-2
CASSFTEGQGAYEQFF
TGTGCCAGCAGCTTCACAGAGGGACAGGGGGCATATGAGCAGTTCTTC
>TRBD1|.|TRBJ2-1|14|TRBV19
CASSTDRVYNEQFF
TGTGCCAGTAGTACGGACAGGGTCTACAATGAGCAGTTCTTC
>TRBD1|few|TRBJ1-2|14|TRBV6-5
CASSPQGGDYGYTF
TGTGCCAGCAGTCCACAGGGGGGAGACTATGGCTACACCTTC
>TRBD2|.|TRBJ2-1|13|TRBV7-3
CASSSTAGGEQFF
TGTGCCAGCAGCTCTACAGCGGGGGGTGAGCAGTTCTTC
>.|.|TRBJ2-7|14|TRBV5-1
CASSLQASSYEQYF
TGCGCCAGCAGCTTACAGGCTAGCTCCTACGAGCAGTACTTC
>.|.|TRBJ1-2|14|TRBV5-4
CASSIRERLWGYTF
TGTGCCAGCAGCATCCGGGAGAGACTTTGGGGCTACACCTTC
>.|.|TRBJ2-1|15|TRBV2
CASSPDLNSYNEQFF
TGTGCCAGCAGCCCAGACTTAAACTCCTACAATGAGCAGTTCTTC
>.|few|TRBJ2-7|15|TRBV10-3
CAISTTEGSSYEQYF
TGTGCCATCAGTACCACAGAGGGCAGCTCCTACGAGCAGTACTTC
>TRBD1|once|TRBJ1-1|16|TRBV7-9
CASIDSGGKGEAEAFF
TGTGCCAGCATCGACTCAGGGGGGAAGGGGGAAGCTGAAGCTTTCTTT
>TRBD2|.|TRBJ2-5|15|TRBV5-1
CASSLPSGGQETQYF
TGCGCCAGCAGCTTGCCTAGCGGGGGGCAAGAGACCCAGTACTTC
>TRBD1|.|TRBJ2-1|14|TRBV6-6
CASKTTGGINEQFF
TGTGCCAGCAAAACGACAGGGGGTATCAATGAGCAGTTCTTC
>TRBD1|.|TRBJ1-1|14|TRBV7-9
CASSYRGEGTEAFF
TGTGCCAGCAGCTACAGGGGAGAGGGGACTGAAGCTTTCTTT
>.|.|TRBJ1-1|13|TRBV19
CASSIGQYTEAFF
TGTGCCAGTAGTATAGGACAGTACACTGAAGCTTTCTTT
>TRBD1|once|TRBJ2-2|16|TRBV19
CASSYRTGGYTGELFF
TGTGCCAGTAGTTATAGGACAGGGGGTTACACCGGGGAGCTGTTTTTT
>TRBD1|.|TRBJ1-2|15|TRBV18
CASSLSQQGDYGYTF
TGTGCCAGCTCACTCAGTCAACAGGGGGACTATGGCTACACCTTC
>.|.|TRBJ1-2|14|TRBV5-1
CASSPDQTTYGYTF
TGCGCCAGCAGCCCGGACCAGACTACCTATGGCTACACCTTC
>.|.|TRBJ1-1|14|TRBV6-1
CASTDPYRDTEAFF
TGTGCCAGCACCGACCCCTACAGGGACACTGAAGCTTTCTTT
>.|once|TRBJ1-3|16|TRBV7-9
CASSLGDPRGGNTIYF
TGTGCCAGCAGCTTGGGCGACCCTCGGGGTGGAAACACCATATATTTT
>.|.|TRBJ2-7|14|TRBV19
CASSIRQSSYEQYF
TGTGCCAGTAGTATCCGACAGAGCTCCTACGAGCAGTACTTC
>TRBD1|.|TRBJ2-7|13|TRBV5-4
CASSSDRAHEQYF
TGTGCCAGCAGCTCCGACAGGGCACACGAGCAGTACTTC
>TRBD1|.|TRBJ1-4|17|TRBV9
CASSVGQGARGNEKLFF
TGTGCCAGCAGCGTAGGACAGGGGGCGCGGGGTAATGAAAAACTGTTTTTT
>.|.|TRBJ1-2|14|TRBV5-1
CASSPGGSSYGYTF
TGCGCCAGCTCCCCCGGAGGGTCCTCATATGGCTACACCTTC
>.|.|TRBJ2-1|15|TRBV19
CASRERRSSYNEQFF
TGTGCCAGTAGGGAACGGAGGAGCTCCTACAATGAGCAGTTCTTC
>TRBD2|.|TRBJ2-3|18|TRBV27
CASSWGLAGAPSTDTQYF
TGTGCCAGCAGTTGGGGACTAGCGGGGGCCCCTAGCACAGATACGCAGTATTTT
>.|.|TRBJ1-5|13|TRBV7-9
CASSLDGYQPQHF
TGTGCCAGCAGCTTAGACGGGTATCAGCCCCAGCATTTT
>.|.|TRBJ2-7|14|TRBV2
CASSSRTDRYEQYF
TGTGCCAGCAGTTCCCGGACAGACCGCTACGAGCAGTACTTC
>TRBD1|.|TRBJ1-2|14|TRBV6-5
CASSLQGGGDGYTF
TGTGCCAGCAGTTTACAGGGGGGTGGGGATGGCTACACCTTC
>TRBD2|.|TRBJ2-5|16|TRBV19
CASSIDFGGGAGSQYF
TGTGCCAGTAGTATAGATTTCGGCGGGGGGGCCGGCTCCCAGTACTTC